The TCR beta chain under discussion was sequenced for a study of patients and donors after allogeneic stem cell transplantation. This clonotype ranks as medium-sized. TCRdb ran MiXCR on the RT-PCR reads and lists one entry per CDR3 protein. The profile covers 1,500 to 2,000 distinct CDR3 sequences, with around 3.6% appearing a single time and roughly 12% taken by the ten largest. This receptor was identified in a human donor who was either an allogeneic HSCT recipient or a stem cell or donor lymphocyte infusion donor (not recorded which). It is not recorded whose cells these are; they may come from a transplant donor. The material sequenced was blood, either unsorted or a sorted T cell fraction (not recorded which).

The CDR3 here is CASSGLRISYEQYF. DNA for the CDR3: TGTGCCAGTTCCGGACTGAGGATCTCCTACGAGCAGTACTTC. V is TRBV6-2 or TRBV6-3 and J is TRBJ2-7; tentative D call: TRBD2 (5 bases). Germline V CDR1 and CDR2: MNHEY, SVGEGT. Trimming removed 9 bases at V and 0 bases at J, with 15 bases between. This CDR3 comprises 14 residues.